Here is one T cell receptor beta chain with its context. Clones were sequenced by immunoSEQ multiplex PCR, and TCRdb holds only the in-frame ones, with some missing. The table has around 250,000 clones, more than 65% seen once; the top ten hold roughly 3.1%. Germline V gene lookup returns CDR1 GTSNPN and CDR2 SVGIG (reference sequence). Trimming pared 8 bases from V and 10 bases from J, leaving 15 bases between. The CDR3 totals 11 residues. These data belong to a study of blood T cell repertoires in COVID-19. The sample comprised peripheral blood. The sequence was obtained from a woman aged 18-29 years with acute or convalescent COVID-19. The V gene is TRBV30, the J gene TRBJ2-1; tentative D call: TRBD2 (5 bases). CDR3 amino acids: CAGSAGREQFF. For the CDR3, the DNA is TGTGCCGGATCGGCGGGTAGGGAGCAGTTCTTC.